This is a list of T cell receptor beta chains from one sample in a study of blood T cell repertoires in COVID-19. Only in-frame clones appear in the TCRdb table, and some are missing; sequencing was by immunoSEQ multiplex PCR. The sample lists around 150,000 clones; around 90% were seen once. The sequenced sample was peripheral blood. The receptors derive from a man aged 60-69 years with acute or convalescent COVID-19. Each CDR3 is given with its conserved first and last residue. The D gene is left open where the match is weak. Expanded clones are given a class, and other clones once, few, many or no size at all.

clone_size: -
v_call: TRBV9
d_call: TRBD1
j_call: TRBJ1-1
cdr3_nt: TGTGCCAGCAGCTCCACAGGGGGCTCTGAAGCTTTCTTT
cdr3_aa: CASSSTGGSEAFF

clone_size: -
v_call: TRBV29-1
d_call: -
j_call: TRBJ1-3
cdr3_nt: TGCAGCGTGTACTCTGGAAACACCATATATTTT
cdr3_aa: CSVYSGNTIYF

clone_size: -
v_call: TRBV3-1/TRBV3-2
d_call: -
j_call: TRBJ1-1
cdr3_nt: TGTGCCAGCAGCCCTCAAACAGGGCAATCCACTGAAGCTTTCTTT
cdr3_aa: CASSPQTGQSTEAFF

clone_size: -
v_call: TRBV6-6
d_call: -
j_call: TRBJ1-2
cdr3_nt: TGTGCCAGCAGCCAGAGCGGCACCACCTACTATGGCTACACCTTC
cdr3_aa: CASSQSGTTYYGYTF

clone_size: -
v_call: TRBV19
d_call: -
j_call: TRBJ2-3
cdr3_nt: TGTGCCAGCGGAGACGGAGGCACAGATACGCAGTATTTT
cdr3_aa: CASGDGGTDTQYF

clone_size: -
v_call: TRBV24-1
d_call: -
j_call: TRBJ2-1
cdr3_nt: TGTGCCACCAGTGATTTAGGGTCCGCAGGGCCCCTCAATGAGCAGTTCTTC
cdr3_aa: CATSDLGSAGPLNEQFF

clone_size: -
v_call: TRBV11-2
d_call: -
j_call: TRBJ2-3
cdr3_nt: TGTGCCAGCAGCTTGCAGGGTGTTCGCACAGATACGCAGTATTTT
cdr3_aa: CASSLQGVRTDTQYF

clone_size: -
v_call: TRBV20-1
d_call: -
j_call: TRBJ1-1
cdr3_nt: TGCAGTGCTGAGTTGAACACTGAAGCTTTCTTT
cdr3_aa: CSAELNTEAFF

clone_size: -
v_call: TRBV5-1
d_call: -
j_call: TRBJ2-2
cdr3_nt: TGCGCCAGCACCTTGACAGCAAAATACACCGGGGAGCTGTTTTTT
cdr3_aa: CASTLTAKYTGELFF

clone_size: -
v_call: TRBV4-2
d_call: -
j_call: TRBJ1-5
cdr3_nt: TGTGCCAGCAGCCAGGGTGAACAGGGAAAGGCCCAGCATTTT
cdr3_aa: CASSQGEQGKAQHF

clone_size: -
v_call: TRBV3-1/TRBV3-2
d_call: -
j_call: TRBJ1-5
cdr3_nt: TGTGCCAACCACACAGGGAGCAATCAGCCCCAGCATTTT
cdr3_aa: CANHTGSNQPQHF

clone_size: -
v_call: TRBV5-4
d_call: -
j_call: TRBJ1-6
cdr3_nt: TGTGCCAGCAGCATAGAGGAGGGGTCACCCCTCCACTTT
cdr3_aa: CASSIEEGSPLHF

clone_size: -
v_call: TRBV18
d_call: TRBD1
j_call: TRBJ1-3
cdr3_nt: TGTGCCAGCTCCCCCTTCGGACAGGGCTCTGGAAACACCATATATTTT
cdr3_aa: CASSPFGQGSGNTIYF

clone_size: -
v_call: TRBV30
d_call: -
j_call: TRBJ1-2
cdr3_nt: TGTGCCTCCCGACAGCAAAACTATGGCTACACCTTC
cdr3_aa: CASRQQNYGYTF

clone_size: -
v_call: TRBV19
d_call: TRBD1
j_call: TRBJ2-7
cdr3_nt: TGTGCCAGTAGCCCCGGGACAGGGGGCGGCTACGAGCAGTACTTC
cdr3_aa: CASSPGTGGGYEQYF

clone_size: few
v_call: TRBV10-3
d_call: -
j_call: TRBJ1-2
cdr3_nt: TGTGCCATCAGTGACGCCGGGGGACGACGTGGCTACACCTTC
cdr3_aa: CAISDAGGRRGYTF

clone_size: -
v_call: TRBV19
d_call: -
j_call: TRBJ1-1
cdr3_nt: TGTGCCAGTAGTATAGTCCAGAACACTGAAGCTTTCTTT
cdr3_aa: CASSIVQNTEAFF

clone_size: -
v_call: TRBV9
d_call: -
j_call: TRBJ2-1
cdr3_nt: TGTGCCAGCAGCGTAGGAGGGTCAGGTTACAATGAGCAGTTCTTC
cdr3_aa: CASSVGGSGYNEQFF

clone_size: -
v_call: TRBV7-9
d_call: -
j_call: TRBJ2-1
cdr3_nt: TGTGCCAGCAGCTTATCGGGGGATGAGCAGTTCTTC
cdr3_aa: CASSLSGDEQFF

clone_size: once
v_call: TRBV6-1
d_call: -
j_call: TRBJ1-5
cdr3_nt: TGTGCCAGCAGTGAATTAATCACAGGGAATCAGCCCCAGCATTTT
cdr3_aa: CASSELITGNQPQHF

clone_size: -
v_call: TRBV25-1
d_call: TRBD1
j_call: TRBJ1-6
cdr3_nt: TGTGCCAGCAGTCCTCCGGGACAGTATAATTCACCCCTCCACTTT
cdr3_aa: CASSPPGQYNSPLHF

clone_size: once
v_call: TRBV9
d_call: TRBD2
j_call: TRBJ2-1
cdr3_nt: TGTGCCAGCAGCGAAACAACTAGCGGGGGGCGGAATGAGCAGTTCTTC
cdr3_aa: CASSETTSGGRNEQFF

clone_size: -
v_call: TRBV9
d_call: -
j_call: TRBJ2-5
cdr3_nt: TGTGCCAGCAGCGTGAGCGGGTTGAGGGGCCAAGAGACCCAGTACTTC
cdr3_aa: CASSVSGLRGQETQYF

clone_size: -
v_call: TRBV18
d_call: -
j_call: TRBJ1-5
cdr3_nt: TGTGCCAGCTCACCAAAAGGAGCGGGGCCTAGCAATCAGCCCCAGCATTTT
cdr3_aa: CASSPKGAGPSNQPQHF

clone_size: -
v_call: TRBV25-1
d_call: -
j_call: TRBJ1-3
cdr3_nt: TGTGCCAGCAGTGGGATGGGGGCCGGTGGAAACACCATATATTTT
cdr3_aa: CASSGMGAGGNTIYF

clone_size: -
v_call: TRBV9
d_call: -
j_call: TRBJ2-1
cdr3_nt: TGTGCCAGCAGCGTTAGTGGCTCCTACAATGAGCAGTTCTTC
cdr3_aa: CASSVSGSYNEQFF

clone_size: -
v_call: TRBV14
d_call: -
j_call: TRBJ1-1
cdr3_nt: TGTGCCAGCAAGGGGGAGAATTTGGGCGCTGAAGCTTTCTTT
cdr3_aa: CASKGENLGAEAFF

clone_size: few
v_call: TRBV2
d_call: -
j_call: TRBJ2-2
cdr3_nt: TGTGCCAGCAGTGTAACAACCGGGGAGCTGTTTTTT
cdr3_aa: CASSVTTGELFF

clone_size: -
v_call: TRBV6-5
d_call: -
j_call: TRBJ2-5
cdr3_nt: TGTGCCAGCAGTCGTGCAGGAAAAGAGACCCAGTACTTC
cdr3_aa: CASSRAGKETQYF

clone_size: -
v_call: TRBV6-5
d_call: TRBD1
j_call: TRBJ1-5
cdr3_nt: TGTGCCAGCAGCGGACAGGGGACCAATCAGCCCCAGCATTTT
cdr3_aa: CASSGQGTNQPQHF

clone_size: -
v_call: TRBV5-5
d_call: -
j_call: TRBJ1-4
cdr3_nt: TGTGCCAGCAGTCGGGCGGGAGAAAAACTGTTTTTT
cdr3_aa: CASSRAGEKLFF

clone_size: -
v_call: TRBV6-5
d_call: -
j_call: TRBJ2-1
cdr3_nt: TGTGCCAGCGGGTCGGGGGAGGTAATCTACAATGAGCAGTTCTTC
cdr3_aa: CASGSGEVIYNEQFF

clone_size: -
v_call: TRBV4-1
d_call: TRBD2
j_call: TRBJ2-3
cdr3_nt: TGCGCCAGCACCCCAATAGTTCTAGCGGGGAGCACAGATACGCAGTATTTT
cdr3_aa: CASTPIVLAGSTDTQYF

clone_size: -
v_call: TRBV5-1
d_call: -
j_call: TRBJ2-2
cdr3_nt: TGCGCCAGCAGCCCCCTTACGGCGGGCACCGGGGAGCTGTTTTTT
cdr3_aa: CASSPLTAGTGELFF

clone_size: -
v_call: TRBV6-4
d_call: TRBD1
j_call: TRBJ2-7
cdr3_nt: TGTGCCAGCGGGAAGGGACAGGGGAAGACCTACGAGCAGTACTTC
cdr3_aa: CASGKGQGKTYEQYF

clone_size: -
v_call: TRBV2
d_call: -
j_call: TRBJ2-3
cdr3_nt: TGTGCCAGCAGTGAAGGACTAGTTGAATATACGCAGTATTTT
cdr3_aa: CASSEGLVEYTQYF

clone_size: -
v_call: TRBV11-1
d_call: -
j_call: TRBJ2-5
cdr3_nt: TGTGCCAGCAGCTTAGACAGGAGTCAAGACACCCAGTACTTC
cdr3_aa: CASSLDRSQDTQYF